The 10 T cell receptor beta chains in this list originate from one sample, sequenced in a study of cytomegalovirus exposure and HLA in healthy donors. The assay was immunoSEQ multiplex PCR, and TCRdb's table has in-frame clones only and misses some. The sample has over 150,000 clones; 90% to 97% are singletons. Input material: PBMCs. The source of these receptors is a woman aged 18-35 years in good health and CMV-seronegative.

The V and J genes are TRBV18 and TRBJ2-7; 8 positions match TRBD1. The CDR3 is 16 residues long. Trimming cost V 0 bases and J 2 bases; bases outside gene matches: 6. Germline loops: CDR1 KGHSH, CDR2 LQKENI. The CDR3 region has the DNA TGTGCCAGCTCACCACCTCGGGGACAGGTCCCCTACGAGCAGTACTTC. Its protein product is CASSPPRGQVPYEQYF.

This rearrangement joins TRBV18 to TRBJ2-3; D is possibly TRBD1 (6 bases). Trimming cost V 2 bases and J 3 bases, with 6 bases left between them. Germline CDR1 reads KGHSH; CDR2 reads LQKENI. The CDR3 runs to 13 residues. CDR3 sequence reads: CASSPTGTDTQYF. CDR3 nucleotide sequence: TGTGCCAGCTCACCAACAGGGACAGATACGCAGTATTTT.

This sequence joins TRBV9 and TRBJ2-5; no definite D call. Per the germline V gene, CDR1 is SGDLS and CDR2 is YYNGEE. Trimming removed 0 bases at V and 0 bases at J, with 3 bases between. The CDR3 contains 13 residues. This chain's CDR3 is CASSVGHQETQYF. In DNA form, the CDR3 reads TGTGCCAGCAGCGTAGGGCACCAAGAGACCCAGTACTTC.

The rearrangement joins TRBV6-1 to TRBJ2-5; 8 positions match TRBD2. Unmatched junction bases numbered 7, after V lost 5 bases and J lost 5 bases. The length of the CDR3 is 14 residues. Germline lookup yields CDR1 MNHNS and CDR2 SASEGT. This CDR3 is CASSLRGGRETQYF. The CDR3 DNA sequence: TGTGCCAGCAGTTTACGGGGGGGCCGGGAGACCCAGTACTTC.

The chain combines TRBV19 with TRBJ1-1; 11 positions agree with TRBD1. The CDR3 length is 15 residues. The V and J ends lost 3 bases and 4 bases, in that order; junction bases with no gene match: 4. Germline V lookup: CDR1 LNHDA, CDR2 SQIVND (reference sequence). The CDR3 DNA reads as TGTGCCAGTAGTATTGGACAGGGGGCGAGCACTGAAGCTTTCTTT. It encodes CASSIGQGASTEAFF.

This chain connects TRBV7-2 to TRBJ1-2; 7 bases are a match to TRBD1. This CDR3 comprises 16 residues. Germline V gives CDR1 SGHTA, CDR2 FQGNSA. V shed 3 bases and J 0 bases; nucleotides not matched to a gene: 7. The CDR3 here is CASSFSGQEANYGYTF. CDR3 in DNA: TGTGCCAGCAGCTTTTCCGGACAGGAAGCTAACTATGGCTACACCTTC.

This sequence joins TRBV9 and TRBJ2-1; the D gene is possibly TRBD1 (5 bases). Germline V gives CDR1 SGDLS, CDR2 YYNGEE. Trimming pared 0 bases from V and 2 bases from J, leaving 15 bases between. The length of the CDR3 is 17 residues. In DNA, the CDR3 is TGTGCCAGCAGCGTAGCCAGAACCACAGGTGCCTACAATGAGCAGTTCTTC. Its protein product is CASSVARTTGAYNEQFF.

The V call is TRBV18, the J call TRBJ1-1; 7 bases are shared with TRBD1. Germline CDR1 reads KGHSH; CDR2 reads LQKENI. Unmatched junction bases numbered 6, after V lost 3 bases and J lost 2 bases. There are 15 residues in the CDR3. The CDR3 coding sequence is TGTGCCAGCTCACCTATTACAGGGGCTAACACTGAAGCTTTCTTT. Protein product: CASSPITGANTEAFF.

The chain has TRBV9 and TRBJ2-5, with no clear D. The CDR3 runs to 14 residues. Germline CDR1 SGDLS, CDR2 YYNGEE. With 0 bases removed from V and 2 bases from J, the gap between germline ends came to 8 bases. This CDR3 is CASSVGGVQETQYF. For the CDR3, the DNA is TGTGCCAGCAGCGTAGGCGGAGTACAAGAGACCCAGTACTTC.

The chain uses TRBV10-3 and TRBJ2-2, with D possibly TRBD1 on 5 matching bases. CDR3 length: 15 residues. Trimming removed 8 bases at V and 2 bases at J, with 15 bases between. Germline V lookup: CDR1 ENHRY, CDR2 SYGVKD. This CDR3 is CAISQDSRNTGELFF. The CDR3, as DNA: TGTGCCATCTCACAGGATTCACGAAACACCGGGGAGCTGTTTTTT.